This T cell receptor beta chain is drawn from a study of post-analysis software for immune sequencing data. Looking at the study overall: Clinical courses comprised relapsing-remitting, secondary progressive and progressive-relapsing multiple sclerosis. Broader study findings: Compared against controls, patients with multiple sclerosis displayed significantly lower normalized Chao1 diversity. Under F measure analysis, samples from one preparation batch co-clustered strongly.

Unique molecular identifiers were built into the TCR beta cDNA libraries. A population of 1 to 10 million T cells gave rise to 400,000 to 550,000 cDNA molecules. TCRdb reprocessed the PCR reads via MiXCR and lists one record per CDR3 protein. Here the sample spans approximately 690,000 distinct CDR3 sequences, roughly three fifths being singletons. Comment on this clonotype: What it binds is unknown.

Source material: blood. The TCR comes from a girl between 2 and 10 years old with multiple sclerosis.

The CDR3 coding sequence is TGTGCCAGCAGCTCCGCGCGGGGTGAATACAATGAGCAGTTCTTC. It specifies CASSSARGEYNEQFF. The rearrangement uses TRBV6-2 or TRBV6-3 and TRBJ2-1; TRBD2 might be the D (6 bases). Per germline, CDR1 MNHEY and CDR2 SVGEGT. Trimming left V 6 bases short and J 4 bases short, with 16 bases between. The CDR3 runs to 15 residues.